This TCR beta chain came from a study of shared clonotypes between healthy human individuals. Libraries were prepared by immunoSEQ multiplex PCR; TCRdb keeps only in-frame clonotypes and omits some of them. The data contain some 2,000,000 clones, approximately 95% of them seen just once; the ten biggest clones take up about 0.13%. The V gene's germline CDR1 is MNHEY and CDR2 SMNVEV (reference sequence). With V trimmed by 6 bases and J by 4 bases, 10 bases remained unmatched. This CDR3 region has 15 residues. The V call is TRBV27, the J call TRBJ1-2; 8 bases align to TRBD1. The clonotype was recovered from a man aged 18 to 35 in good health. The sequenced sample was naive CD4+ T cells sorted from blood. Sample subset: CD45RA+ positively selected. In DNA form, the CDR3 reads TGTGCCAGCAGGTCCGAACCAGGGGGCCCCTATGGCTACACCTTC. This gives the protein CASRSEPGGPYGYTF.